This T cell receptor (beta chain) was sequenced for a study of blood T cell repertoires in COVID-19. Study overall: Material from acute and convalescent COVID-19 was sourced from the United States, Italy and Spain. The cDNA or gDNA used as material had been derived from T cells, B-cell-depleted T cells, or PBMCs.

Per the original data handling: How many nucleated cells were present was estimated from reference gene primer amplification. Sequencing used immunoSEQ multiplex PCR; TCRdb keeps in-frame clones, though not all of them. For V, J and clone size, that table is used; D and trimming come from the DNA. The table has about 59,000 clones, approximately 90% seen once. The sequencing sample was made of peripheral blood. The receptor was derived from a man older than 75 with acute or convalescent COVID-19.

The CDR3: CASSSVGGSYNEQFF. CDR3 nucleotides: TGTGCCAGCTCATCAGTGGGGGGGAGCTACAATGAGCAGTTCTTC. V usage is TRBV18 and J usage is TRBJ2-1, with TRBD2 identical over 7 bases. V shed 5 bases and J 3 bases; nucleotides not matched to a gene: 7. Germline assignment: CDR1 KGHSH and CDR2 LQKENI. The CDR3 has 15 residues. The complete variable domain, with remaining parts taken from reference TRBV18 and TRBJ2-1, reads NAGVMQNPRHLVRRRGQEARLRCSPMKGHSHVYWYRQLPEEGLKFMVYLQKENIIDESGMPKERFSAEFPKEGPSILRIQQVVRGDSAAYFCASSSVGGSYNEQFFGPGTRLTVL.